This paragraph reports one TCR beta chain. Its target is not known. Produced via immunoSEQ multiplex PCR; TCRdb's table is partial and in-frame only. This table holds about 27,000 clones, about 81% found once. The CDR3 consists of 14 residues. V lost 6 bases and J 6 bases, leaving 15 bases between the germline ends. Germline lookup yields CDR1 KGHSH and CDR2 LQKENI. This record comes from a study of T cells in localized non-small cell lung cancer. General study results and limits: Because only a single region of the tumor was sequenced, heterogeneity remains possible. When the top 100 tumor clones were examined, a median roughly 62 of them also appeared in the adjacent lung, which was paired and uninvolved. Exceeding tumor, uninvolved adjacent lung had the highest T cell clonality. A denser population of T cells in blood accompanied longer overall survival.

V and J are TRBV18 and TRBJ2-4; either TRBD1 or TRBD2 may supply D (5 bases each). The sequenced sample was peripheral blood, obtained before any cancer treatment. This receptor was obtained from a woman aged 35-75 years with stage I lung adenocarcinoma. The CDR3 DNA sequence: TGTGCCAGCTCGTATGGGGGTAATGGAAACATTCAGTACTTC. Translation: CASSYGGNGNIQYF.